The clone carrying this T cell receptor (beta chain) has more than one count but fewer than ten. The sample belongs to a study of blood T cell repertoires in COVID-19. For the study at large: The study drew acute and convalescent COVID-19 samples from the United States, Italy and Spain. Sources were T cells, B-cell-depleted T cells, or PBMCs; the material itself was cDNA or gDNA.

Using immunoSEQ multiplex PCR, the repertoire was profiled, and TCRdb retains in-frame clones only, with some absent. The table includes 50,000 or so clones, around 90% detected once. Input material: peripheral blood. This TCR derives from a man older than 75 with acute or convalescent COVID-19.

CDR3 residues: CASSSGNEQFF. The CDR3 bases are TGTGCCAGCAGCTCCGGCAATGAGCAGTTCTTC. The chain has TRBV7-9 and TRBJ2-1, with D unresolved. The germline V gene encodes CDR1 SEHNR and CDR2 FQNEAQ (reference sequence). V was shortened by 4 bases and J by 6 bases, with 4 bases between the two germline ends. CDR3 length: 11 residues.